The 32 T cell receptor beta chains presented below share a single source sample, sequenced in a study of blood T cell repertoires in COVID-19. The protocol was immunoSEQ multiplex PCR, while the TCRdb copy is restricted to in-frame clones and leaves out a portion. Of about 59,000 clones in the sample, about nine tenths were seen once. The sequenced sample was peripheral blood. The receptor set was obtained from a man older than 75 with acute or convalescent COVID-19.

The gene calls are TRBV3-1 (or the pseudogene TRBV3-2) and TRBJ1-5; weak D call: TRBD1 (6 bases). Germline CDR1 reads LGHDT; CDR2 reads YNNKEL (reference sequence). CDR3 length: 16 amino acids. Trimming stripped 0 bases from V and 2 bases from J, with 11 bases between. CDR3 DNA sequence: TGTGCCAGCAGCCAAGATGTGGGGGCTGGCAATCAGCCCCAGCATTTT. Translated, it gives CASSQDVGAGNQPQHF.

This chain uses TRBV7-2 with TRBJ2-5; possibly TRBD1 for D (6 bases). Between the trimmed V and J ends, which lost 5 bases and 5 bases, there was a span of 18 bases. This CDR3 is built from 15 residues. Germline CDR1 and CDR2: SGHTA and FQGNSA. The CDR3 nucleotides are TGTGCCAGCAGCACAAGGACAGCCACGAGGGAGACCCAGTACTTC. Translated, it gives CASSTRTATRETQYF.

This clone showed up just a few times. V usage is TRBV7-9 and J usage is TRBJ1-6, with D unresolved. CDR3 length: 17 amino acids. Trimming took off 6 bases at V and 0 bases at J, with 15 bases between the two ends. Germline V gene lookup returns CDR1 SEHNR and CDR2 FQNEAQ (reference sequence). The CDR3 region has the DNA TGTGCCAGCAGTTACAGTTCGAAGAGCTCCTATAATTCACCCCTCCACTTT. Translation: CASSYSSKSSYNSPLHF.

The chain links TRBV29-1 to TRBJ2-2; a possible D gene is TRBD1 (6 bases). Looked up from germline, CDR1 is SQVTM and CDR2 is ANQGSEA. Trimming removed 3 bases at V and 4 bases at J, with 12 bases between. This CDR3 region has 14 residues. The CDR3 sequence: CSVDLQGGTGELFF. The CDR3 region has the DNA TGCAGCGTTGACTTACAGGGCGGCACCGGGGAGCTGTTTTTT.

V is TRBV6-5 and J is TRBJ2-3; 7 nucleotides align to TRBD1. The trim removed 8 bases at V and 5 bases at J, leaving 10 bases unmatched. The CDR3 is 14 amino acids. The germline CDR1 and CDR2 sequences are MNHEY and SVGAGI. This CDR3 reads CASCPSQGRDTQYF. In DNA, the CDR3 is TGTGCCAGCTGCCCCTCACAGGGGAGAGATACGCAGTATTTT.

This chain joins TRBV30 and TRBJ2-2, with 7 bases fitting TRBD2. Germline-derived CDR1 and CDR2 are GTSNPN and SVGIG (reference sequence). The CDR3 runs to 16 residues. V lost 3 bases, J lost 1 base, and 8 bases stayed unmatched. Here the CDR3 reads CAWSAWTSRNTGELFF. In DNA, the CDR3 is TGTGCCTGGAGCGCCTGGACTAGTCGGAACACCGGGGAGCTGTTTTTT. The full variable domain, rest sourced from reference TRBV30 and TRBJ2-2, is SQTIHQWPATLVQPVGSPLSLECTVEGTSNPNLYWYRQAAGRGLQLLFYSVGIGQISSEVPQNLSASRPQDRQFILSSKKLLLSDSGFYLCAWSAWTSRNTGELFFGEGSRLTVL.

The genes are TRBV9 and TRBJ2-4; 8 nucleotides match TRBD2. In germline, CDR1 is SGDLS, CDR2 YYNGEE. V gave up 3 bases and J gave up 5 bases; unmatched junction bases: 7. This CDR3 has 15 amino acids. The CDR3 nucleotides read TGTGCCAGCAGCGCCGTAGCGGGGATCGAAAACATTCAGTACTTC. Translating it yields CASSAVAGIENIQYF.

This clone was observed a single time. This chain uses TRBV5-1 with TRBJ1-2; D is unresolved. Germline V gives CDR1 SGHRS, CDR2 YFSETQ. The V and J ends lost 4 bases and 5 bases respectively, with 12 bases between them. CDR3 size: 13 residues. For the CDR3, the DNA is TGCGCCAGCAGCAGGGAGGCGGAGTATGGCTACACCTTC. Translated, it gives CASSREAEYGYTF.

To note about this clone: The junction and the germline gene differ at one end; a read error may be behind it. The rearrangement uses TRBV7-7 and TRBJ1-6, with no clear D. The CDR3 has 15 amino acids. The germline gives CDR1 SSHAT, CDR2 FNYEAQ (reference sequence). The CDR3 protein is CASSLDSSYNSPLHF. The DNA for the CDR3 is TGTGCTAGCAGCTTAGATAGCTCCTATAATTCACCCCTCCACTTT. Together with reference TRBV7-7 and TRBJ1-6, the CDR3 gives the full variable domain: GAGVSQSPRYKVTKRGQDVTLRCDPISSHATLYWYQQALGQGPEFLTYFNYEAQPDKSGLPSDRFSAERPEGSISTLTIQRTEQRDSAMYRCASSLDSSYNSPLHFGNGTRLTVT.

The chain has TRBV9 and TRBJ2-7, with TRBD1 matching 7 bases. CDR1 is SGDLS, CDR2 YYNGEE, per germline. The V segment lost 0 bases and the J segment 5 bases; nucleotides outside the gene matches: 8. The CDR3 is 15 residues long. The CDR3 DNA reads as TGTGCCAGCAGCGTAGCCGGGACAGCGAGGGACGAGCAGTACTTC. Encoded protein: CASSVAGTARDEQYF.

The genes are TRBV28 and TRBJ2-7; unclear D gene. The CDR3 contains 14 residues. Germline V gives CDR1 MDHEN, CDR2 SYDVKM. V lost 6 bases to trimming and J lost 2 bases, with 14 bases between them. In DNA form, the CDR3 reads TGTGCCAGCAGACCGGTCCAACCACCCTACGAGCAGTACTTC. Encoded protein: CASRPVQPPYEQYF.

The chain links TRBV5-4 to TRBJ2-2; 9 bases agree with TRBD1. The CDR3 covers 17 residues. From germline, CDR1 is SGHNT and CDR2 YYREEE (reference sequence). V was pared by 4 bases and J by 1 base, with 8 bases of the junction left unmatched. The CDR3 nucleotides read TGTGCCAGCAGCACCGCCCCGGGACAGGGGAACACCGGGGAGCTGTTTTTT. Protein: CASSTAPGQGNTGELFF.

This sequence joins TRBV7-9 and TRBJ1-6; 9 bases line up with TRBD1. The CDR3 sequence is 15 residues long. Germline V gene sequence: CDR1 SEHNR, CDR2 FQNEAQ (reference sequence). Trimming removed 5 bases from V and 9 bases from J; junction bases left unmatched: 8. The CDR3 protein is CASSVTGGLGSPLHF. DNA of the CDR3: TGTGCCAGCAGCGTTACAGGGGGCTTAGGTTCACCCCTCCACTTT.

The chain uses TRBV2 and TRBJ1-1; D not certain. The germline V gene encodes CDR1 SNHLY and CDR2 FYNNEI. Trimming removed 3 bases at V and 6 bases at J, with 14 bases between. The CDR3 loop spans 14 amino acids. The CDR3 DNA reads TGTGCCAGCAGTGATCCGGGAGGTAGGCCTGAAGCTTTCTTT. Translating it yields CASSDPGGRPEAFF. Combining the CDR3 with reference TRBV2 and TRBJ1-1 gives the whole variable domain EPEVTQTPSHQVTQMGQEVILRCVPISNHLYFYWYRQILGQKVEFLVSFYNNEISEKSEIFDDQFSVERPDGSNFTLKIRSTKLEDSAMYFCASSDPGGRPEAFFGQGTRLTVV.

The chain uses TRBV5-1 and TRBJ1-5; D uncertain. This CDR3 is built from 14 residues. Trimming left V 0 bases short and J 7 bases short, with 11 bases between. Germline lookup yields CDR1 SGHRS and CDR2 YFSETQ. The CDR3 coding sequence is TGCGCCAGCAGCTTGGGTGGGGAGCAGCAGCCCCAGCATTTT. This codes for CASSLGGEQQPQHF.

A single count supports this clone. The CDR3 region is CATSQGHALKNIQYF. CDR3 nucleotide sequence: TGTGCCACCAGCCAGGGACATGCCCTCAAAAACATTCAGTACTTC. The chain has TRBV15 and TRBJ2-4, with a tentative D call TRBD1 (6 bases). CDR1 is LNHNV, CDR2 YYDKDF, per germline (reference sequence). The CDR3 length is 15 residues. V was shortened by 5 bases and J by 3 bases, with 14 bases between the two germline ends.

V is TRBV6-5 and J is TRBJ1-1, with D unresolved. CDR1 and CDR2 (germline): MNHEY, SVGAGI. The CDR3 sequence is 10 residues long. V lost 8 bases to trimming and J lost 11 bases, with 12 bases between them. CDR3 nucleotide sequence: TGTGCCAGCCAATCGAGGTCGGCTTTCTTT. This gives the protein CASQSRSAFF.

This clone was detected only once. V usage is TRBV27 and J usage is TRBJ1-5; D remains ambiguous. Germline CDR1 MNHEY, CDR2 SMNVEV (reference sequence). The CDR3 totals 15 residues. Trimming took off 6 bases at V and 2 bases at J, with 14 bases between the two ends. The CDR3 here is CASRSTEAGNQPQHF. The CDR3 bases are TGTGCCAGCAGGTCGACGGAGGCTGGCAATCAGCCCCAGCATTTT.

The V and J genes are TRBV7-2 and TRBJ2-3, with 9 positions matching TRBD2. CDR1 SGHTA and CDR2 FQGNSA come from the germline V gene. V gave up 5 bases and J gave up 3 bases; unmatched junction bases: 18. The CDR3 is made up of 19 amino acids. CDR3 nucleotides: TGTGCCAGCAGCCATGGACTAGCGAAAAGGGGGTTGAGAACAGATACGCAGTATTTT. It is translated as CASSHGLAKRGLRTDTQYF.

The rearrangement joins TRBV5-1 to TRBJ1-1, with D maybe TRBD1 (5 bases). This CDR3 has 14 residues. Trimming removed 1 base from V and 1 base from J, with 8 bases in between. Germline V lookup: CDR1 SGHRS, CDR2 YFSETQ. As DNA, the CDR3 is TGCGCCAGCAGCTTGCCAGGGCGGAACACTGAAGCTTTCTTT. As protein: CASSLPGRNTEAFF.

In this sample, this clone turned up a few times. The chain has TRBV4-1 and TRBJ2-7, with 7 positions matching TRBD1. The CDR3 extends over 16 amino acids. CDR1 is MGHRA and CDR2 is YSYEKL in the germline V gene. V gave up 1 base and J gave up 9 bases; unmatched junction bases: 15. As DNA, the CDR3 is TGCGCCAGCAGCCAAGGGTTGGGACAGCTCTCCGCCGGGCAGTACTTC. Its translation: CASSQGLGQLSAGQYF.

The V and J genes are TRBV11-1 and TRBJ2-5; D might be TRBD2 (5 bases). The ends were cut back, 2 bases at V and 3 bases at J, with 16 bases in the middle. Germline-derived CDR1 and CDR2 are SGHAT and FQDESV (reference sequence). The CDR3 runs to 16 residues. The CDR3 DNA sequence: TGTGCCAGCAGCTTAACAATACGGGGAACCGAAGAGACCCAGTACTTC. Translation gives CASSLTIRGTEETQYF.

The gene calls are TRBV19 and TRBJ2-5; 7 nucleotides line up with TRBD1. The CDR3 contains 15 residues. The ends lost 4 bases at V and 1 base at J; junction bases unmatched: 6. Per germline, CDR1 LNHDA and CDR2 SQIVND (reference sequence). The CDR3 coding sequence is TGTGCCAGTAGTAGGGCCGGGACAGCCCAAGAGACCCAGTACTTC. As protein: CASSRAGTAQETQYF. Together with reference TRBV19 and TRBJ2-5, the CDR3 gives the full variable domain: DGGITQSPKYLFRKEGQNVTLSCEQNLNHDAMYWYRQDPGQGLRLIYYSQIVNDFQKGDIAEGYSVSREKKESFPLTVTSAQKNPTAFYLCASSRAGTAQETQYFGPGTRLLVL.

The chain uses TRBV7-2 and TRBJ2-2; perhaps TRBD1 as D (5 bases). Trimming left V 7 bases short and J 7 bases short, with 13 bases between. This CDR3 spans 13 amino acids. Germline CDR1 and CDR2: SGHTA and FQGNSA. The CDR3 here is CASMRWGGGELFF. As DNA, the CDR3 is TGTGCCAGCATGCGATGGGGCGGCGGGGAGCTGTTTTTT.

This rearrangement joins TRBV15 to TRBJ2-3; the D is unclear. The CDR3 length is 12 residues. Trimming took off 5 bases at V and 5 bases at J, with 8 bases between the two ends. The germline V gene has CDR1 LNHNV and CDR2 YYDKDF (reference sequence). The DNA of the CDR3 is TGTGCCACCAGCCAGACTGGAGATACGCAGTATTTT. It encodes CATSQTGDTQYF.

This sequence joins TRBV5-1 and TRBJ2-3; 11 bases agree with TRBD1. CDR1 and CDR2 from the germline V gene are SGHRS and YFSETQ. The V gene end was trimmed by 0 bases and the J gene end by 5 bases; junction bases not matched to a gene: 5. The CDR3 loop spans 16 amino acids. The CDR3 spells CASSLVGGTGGDTQYF. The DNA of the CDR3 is TGCGCCAGCAGCTTGGTTGGCGGGACAGGGGGAGATACGCAGTATTTT.

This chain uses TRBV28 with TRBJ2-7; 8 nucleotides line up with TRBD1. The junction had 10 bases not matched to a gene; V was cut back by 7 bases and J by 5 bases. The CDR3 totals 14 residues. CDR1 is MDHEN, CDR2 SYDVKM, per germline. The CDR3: CASNGQGLFNEQYF. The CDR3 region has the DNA TGTGCCAGCAACGGACAGGGCCTTTTCAACGAGCAGTACTTC.

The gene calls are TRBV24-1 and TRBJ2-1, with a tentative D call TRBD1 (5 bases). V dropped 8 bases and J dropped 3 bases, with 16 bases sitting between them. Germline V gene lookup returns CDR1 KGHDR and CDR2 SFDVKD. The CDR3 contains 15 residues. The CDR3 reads CATTQGQGSYNEQFF. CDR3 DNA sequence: TGTGCCACCACGCAAGGCCAGGGTAGCTACAATGAGCAGTTCTTC.

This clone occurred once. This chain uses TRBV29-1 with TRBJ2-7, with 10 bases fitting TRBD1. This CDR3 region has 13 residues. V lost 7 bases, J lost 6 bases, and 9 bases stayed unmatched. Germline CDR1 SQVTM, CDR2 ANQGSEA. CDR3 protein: CSAGDRGSGEQYF. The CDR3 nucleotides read TGCAGCGCCGGGGACAGGGGCTCTGGCGAGCAGTACTTC.

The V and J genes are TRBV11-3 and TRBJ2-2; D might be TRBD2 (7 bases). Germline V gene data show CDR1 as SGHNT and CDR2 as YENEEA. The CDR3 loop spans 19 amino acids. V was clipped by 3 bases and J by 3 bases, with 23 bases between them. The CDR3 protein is CASSFTFRGAPKDTGELFF. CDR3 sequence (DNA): TGTGCCAGCAGCTTCACGTTCCGGGGGGCCCCAAAGGACACCGGGGAGCTGTTTTTT.

The DNA of the CDR3 is TGTGCCAGCAGCCAGACAGGGTTTCTGTACGAGCAGTACTTC. It encodes CASSQTGFLYEQYF. The chain recombines TRBV7-8 with TRBJ2-7; 7 bases agree with TRBD1. The CDR3 is 14 amino acids. The J segment lost 4 bases and the V segment lost 5 bases, leaving 8 bases of the junction unmatched. Germline values: CDR1 SGHVS, CDR2 FQNEAQ.

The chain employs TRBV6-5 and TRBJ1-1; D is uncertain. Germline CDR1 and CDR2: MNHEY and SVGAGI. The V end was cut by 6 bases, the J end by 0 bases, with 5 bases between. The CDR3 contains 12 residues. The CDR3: CASSRLNTEAFF. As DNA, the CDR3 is TGTGCCAGCAGCCGGTTGAACACTGAAGCTTTCTTT.